This TCR beta chain emerged from a study of cytomegalovirus exposure and HLA in healthy donors. Findings and caveats of the study: Reports described diagnosis of cytomegalovirus status by the classifier as highly specific and sensitive. Most of the CMV-associated TCR beta chains (in a later analysis) appeared to be HLA-restricted. Approximately 160 TCR beta chains were listed as cytomegalovirus-associated.

Primers: 60 Vbeta forward and 13 Jbeta reverse. The method was immunoSEQ multiplex PCR; TCRdb's version includes in-frame clones alone and lacks a portion of them. The repertoire includes under 200,000 clones, approximately 71% of them detected once, and 4.9% sits in the top ten. Trimming removed 1 base from V and 5 bases from J; junction bases left unmatched: 6. The germline V gene encodes CDR1 SGHKS and CDR2 YYEKEE (reference sequence). The CDR3 extends over 14 amino acids. Regarding this clone: The antigen remains unidentified.

The chain joins TRBV5-5 to TRBJ2-7; TRBD1 matches 7 bases. The receptor was isolated from a male donor in good health and CMV-seronegative. The specimen sequenced was PBMCs. CDR3 residues: CASSLRGDRDEQYF. CDR3 bases: TGTGCCAGCAGCTTGAGGGGTGACAGGGACGAGCAGTACTTC.